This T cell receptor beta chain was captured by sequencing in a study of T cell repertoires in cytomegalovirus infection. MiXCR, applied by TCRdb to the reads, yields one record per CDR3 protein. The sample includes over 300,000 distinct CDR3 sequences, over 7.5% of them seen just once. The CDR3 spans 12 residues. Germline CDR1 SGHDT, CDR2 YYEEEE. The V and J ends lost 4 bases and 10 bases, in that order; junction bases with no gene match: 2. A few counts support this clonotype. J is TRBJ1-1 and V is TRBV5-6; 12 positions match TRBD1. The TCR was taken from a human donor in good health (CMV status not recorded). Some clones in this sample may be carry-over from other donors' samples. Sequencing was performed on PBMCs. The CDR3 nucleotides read TGTGCCAGCAGCGGGACAGGGGGCGGAGCTTTCTTT. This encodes CASSGTGGGAFF.